These T cell receptor beta chains were read from a single sample in a study of control samples from healthy donors and cancer patients. Here immunoSEQ multiplex PCR was the method, and the copy in TCRdb shows in-frame clones only, minus some. The data hold around 120,000 clones, with about 93% observed a single time. The sequenced sample consisted of blood. These receptors originate from a man aged 25 to 40 in good health. Each CDR3 is given with its conserved first and last residue.

cdr3_aa: CAWTPYTEAFF
v_call: TRBV30
j_call: TRBJ1-1

cdr3_aa: CASGDGSNQPQHF
v_call: TRBV12-5
j_call: TRBJ1-5

cdr3_aa: CASRRGQGRTNVLTF
v_call: TRBV2
j_call: TRBJ2-6

cdr3_aa: CASSPGLDTGELFF
v_call: TRBV5-6
j_call: TRBJ2-2

cdr3_aa: CASSTSGTSGHQPQHF
v_call: TRBV5-6
j_call: TRBJ1-5

cdr3_aa: CASSQFFRSTQPQHF
v_call: TRBV16
j_call: TRBJ1-5

cdr3_aa: CATSDRQGYGYTF
v_call: TRBV24-1
j_call: TRBJ1-2

cdr3_aa: CASSFRGAGEVSGSEAFF
v_call: TRBV7-2
j_call: TRBJ1-1

cdr3_aa: CASKGESKNSPLHF
v_call: TRBV25-1
j_call: TRBJ1-6

cdr3_aa: CASSLRRSGVETQYF
v_call: TRBV7-2
j_call: TRBJ2-5

cdr3_aa: CASSSAGTVPYNEQFF
v_call: TRBV5-4
j_call: TRBJ2-1

cdr3_aa: CASRATVNTEAFF
v_call: TRBV6-6
j_call: TRBJ1-1

cdr3_aa: CASSFPAIGNEQFF
v_call: TRBV7-3
j_call: TRBJ2-1

cdr3_aa: CASSLSGGGQPQHF
v_call: TRBV27
j_call: TRBJ1-5

cdr3_aa: CSVEGTGAIYEQYF
v_call: TRBV29-1
j_call: TRBJ2-7

cdr3_aa: CASSLARAEAFF
v_call: TRBV5-6
j_call: TRBJ1-1

cdr3_aa: CASSLARRARLNYGYTF
v_call: TRBV7-2
j_call: TRBJ1-2

cdr3_aa: CATSDRQEAFF
v_call: TRBV24-1
j_call: TRBJ1-1

cdr3_aa: CASGRGRGDTEAFF
v_call: TRBV18
j_call: TRBJ1-1

cdr3_aa: CASSFSVSKNTEAFF
v_call: TRBV5-1
j_call: TRBJ1-1

cdr3_aa: CASSPPGNSPLHF
v_call: TRBV6-5
j_call: TRBJ1-6

cdr3_aa: CASGFQRGAQETQYF
v_call: TRBV9
j_call: TRBJ2-5

cdr3_aa: CAARDRGLNTEAFF
v_call: TRBV19
j_call: TRBJ1-1

cdr3_aa: CASSQEAQSLGELFF
v_call: TRBV4-1
j_call: TRBJ2-2

cdr3_aa: CASSLGDRAFTEAFF
v_call: TRBV11-2
j_call: TRBJ1-1

cdr3_aa: CSVGVSASGANVLTF
v_call: TRBV29-1
j_call: TRBJ2-6

cdr3_aa: CASSVGRRGGNSPLHF
v_call: TRBV9
j_call: TRBJ1-6

cdr3_aa: CASSQSSGGTEAFF
v_call: TRBV25-1
j_call: TRBJ1-1

cdr3_aa: CASSRRQGVQPQHF
v_call: TRBV19
j_call: TRBJ1-5

cdr3_aa: CASSLLGDSPPGNTIYF
v_call: TRBV11-2
j_call: TRBJ1-3

cdr3_aa: CASSLTPKTYEQYF
v_call: TRBV27
j_call: TRBJ2-7

cdr3_aa: CASKRTGGEETQYF
v_call: TRBV6-5
j_call: TRBJ2-5

cdr3_aa: CASSYGTPTDTQYF
v_call: TRBV5-4
j_call: TRBJ2-3

cdr3_aa: CASRFGQTQAEKLFF
v_call: TRBV19
j_call: TRBJ1-4

cdr3_aa: CASSLLSQQSTDTQYF
v_call: TRBV7-9
j_call: TRBJ2-3

cdr3_aa: CASSQEFDSYEQYF
v_call: TRBV14
j_call: TRBJ2-7

cdr3_aa: CASIFDPRETQYF
v_call: TRBV2
j_call: TRBJ2-5

cdr3_aa: CASRTGNGYTF
v_call: TRBV27
j_call: TRBJ1-2

cdr3_aa: CASSARGNYGYTF
v_call: TRBV6-6
j_call: TRBJ1-2

cdr3_aa: CASSGGQLTEAFF
v_call: TRBV10-1
j_call: TRBJ1-1